This section outlines one T cell receptor beta chain sequence together with its context. Its target is unknown. The sample holds other DNA sequences that translate to the same CDR3. This sample is part of a study of cytomegalovirus exposure and HLA in healthy donors. Notes on the study in general: According to the study, roughly 160 TCR beta chains were cytomegalovirus-associated. Immune exposure information available was restricted to CMV serostatus. In all likelihood, a cluster of highly shared sequence variants was a sequencing artifact.

Per germline, CDR1 SGHVS and CDR2 FNYEAQ. The CDR3 is 14 residues long. Trimming shortened V by 6 bases and J by 3 bases, and 11 bases separated the two germline ends. Primers included in the PCR were 60 Vbeta and 13 Jbeta primers. Original handling: The count from a later analysis was some 76 million unique TCR beta chains, some 12 million of them shared. Repertoires were generated with immunoSEQ multiplex PCR, while TCRdb's copy carries only in-frame clones and drops some. V and J calls and clone size follow that table, whereas D and trimming were derived from the DNA. Here the sample spans about 130,000 clones, more than 70% being singletons.

The gene calls are TRBV7-6 and TRBJ2-2; D is perhaps TRBD2 (6 bases). Input material: PBMCs. This clonotype was obtained from a man aged 35-49 years in good health and CMV-seronegative. This chain's CDR3 is CASSWDSYTGELFF. CDR3 sequence (DNA): TGTGCCAGCAGTTGGGACTCGTACACCGGGGAGCTGTTTTTT.